Listed below are T cell receptor beta chains from one sample, sequenced in a study of CD8 T cells in acute hepatitis C reinfection. This table comes from immunoSEQ multiplex PCR, and its TCRdb copy is limited to in-frame clones, with some not included. The sample contains tens of thousands of clones, around nine tenths of which appear only once. The specimen sequenced was naive CD8+ T cells from PBMCs. Receptor source: a man aged 25-45 years with chronic hepatitis C. The CDR3 runs from the conserved cysteine through the conserved F or W. A D gene is named only where the DNA matches it firmly. Size is omitted from some rows. Given values are once, few, many or a class for expanded clones.

size	V	D	J	CDR3	DNA
-	TRBV27	TRBD1	TRBJ2-1	CASSPDRGPYNEQFF	TGTGCCAGCAGCCCGGACAGGGGGCCTTACAATGAGCAGTTCTTC
-	TRBV29-1	-	TRBJ2-7	CSVTTGYLRGQYF	TGCAGCGTGACGACAGGCTACCTACGAGGGCAGTACTTC
-	TRBV7-9	TRBD1	TRBJ2-5	CASSGTGGQETQYF	TGTGCCAGCAGCGGGACAGGGGGGCAAGAGACCCAGTACTTC
few	TRBV7-6	TRBD1	TRBJ2-1	CASSPTGNEQFF	TGTGCCAGCAGCCCGACAGGGAATGAGCAGTTCTTC
-	TRBV5-1	-	TRBJ2-7	CASSWEKAYEQYF	TGCGCCAGCAGCTGGGAAAAAGCCTACGAGCAGTACTTC
-	TRBV19	TRBD1	TRBJ1-1	CASSIGTGGTEAFF	TGTGCCAGTAGTATTGGGACAGGGGGAACTGAAGCTTTCTTT
-	TRBV11-3	TRBD2	TRBJ2-5	CASSLRSGRLEETQYF	TGTGCCAGCAGCTTACGAAGCGGGAGGTTGGAAGAGACCCAGTACTTC
-	TRBV5-1	-	TRBJ2-3	CASGPQGRSTDTQYF	TGCGCCAGCGGGCCCCAGGGAAGAAGCACAGATACGCAGTATTTT
-	TRBV5-6	-	TRBJ2-1	CASSLWPQYNEQFF	TGTGCCAGCAGCTTGTGGCCACAATACAATGAGCAGTTCTTC
-	TRBV27	-	TRBJ2-7	CASSFQGTEGEQYF	TGTGCCAGCAGTTTTCAGGGGACTGAGGGCGAGCAGTACTTC
-	TRBV7-9	TRBD1	TRBJ2-5	CASSYRTGQETQYF	TGTGCCAGCAGCTATAGGACAGGACAAGAGACCCAGTACTTC
few	TRBV5-4	-	TRBJ2-3	CASSLGEGEQYF	TGTGCCAGCAGCTTGGGTGAAGGGGAGCAGTATTTT
-	TRBV13	-	TRBJ2-1	CASSSLPGTPSRDEQFF	TGTGCCAGCAGCTCCCTCCCCGGGACACCGAGTCGGGATGAGCAGTTCTTC
-	TRBV9	-	TRBJ2-7	CASSVEGRDSSYEQYF	TGTGCCAGCAGCGTAGAGGGGCGGGACAGCTCCTACGAGCAGTACTTC
-	TRBV18	TRBD2	TRBJ2-3	CASSPKPGTSGSAADTQYF	TGTGCCAGCTCACCTAAACCCGGGACTAGCGGGAGCGCGGCAGATACGCAGTATTTT
-	TRBV19	-	TRBJ1-5	CASGGGFSPGQPQHF	TGTGCCAGTGGCGGGGGATTCTCCCCCGGTCAGCCCCAGCATTTT
-	TRBV15	-	TRBJ1-5	CATSRVVGNQPQHF	TGTGCCACCAGCAGAGTTGTCGGCAATCAGCCCCAGCATTTT
-	TRBV6-1	-	TRBJ2-2	CASTETGRLNTGELFF	TGTGCCAGCACTGAGACAGGACGCCTGAACACCGGGGAGCTGTTTTTT
-	TRBV12-5	-	TRBJ2-5	CASGSALRGIQETQYF	TGTGCTAGTGGTTCGGCACTCAGGGGTATCCAAGAGACCCAGTACTTC
-	TRBV7-8	-	TRBJ2-2	CASSLGGLGSNTGELFF	TGTGCCAGCAGTCTTGGAGGGCTGGGGTCGAACACCGGGGAGCTGTTTTTT
-	TRBV20-1	-	TRBJ1-4	CSARWGEKLFF	TGCAGTGCTAGGTGGGGGGAAAAACTGTTTTTT
-	TRBV4-3	-	TRBJ1-2	CASSQDRAGVSYGYTF	TGCGCCAGCAGCCAAGATAGGGCAGGGGTCAGCTATGGCTACACCTTC